This T cell receptor beta chain was identified during a study of PD-1 blockade in classical Hodgkin lymphoma. General study findings and limits: Nivolumab initiation under 1 year post-ASCT meant exclusion.

This CDR3 spans 12 amino acids. CDR1 SEHNR and CDR2 FQNEAQ come from the germline V gene (reference sequence). Trimming removed 4 bases at V and 7 bases at J, with 11 bases between. Method: immunoSEQ multiplex PCR; TCRdb's copy keeps in-frame clones and lacks some. Among 7,400 or so clones listed, approximately 80% were seen once. Time point described: cycle 4 day 1 (C4D1), after 6 weeks of nivolumab. After autologous stem cell transplantation all patients relapsed, and prior brentuximab vedotin exposure differed between cohorts. Applied to thawed PBMCs, magnetic negative selection was the method used to isolate CD8+ T cells. Regarding this clone: No antigen is known for it.

The source is a human donor with classical Hodgkin lymphoma. This material consisted of CD8+ T cells from blood, taken before the fourth cycle of nivolumab. V gene TRBV7-9 combines with J gene TRBJ2-7; D not certain. CDR3 sequence (DNA): TGTGCCAGCAGCTCCATCTACGGGGAGCAGTACTTC. It codes for CASSSIYGEQYF.